What follows are 19 T cell receptor beta chains derived from one specimen sequenced in a study of response to subunit inactivated influenza vaccine. TCRdb reprocessed the RT-PCR reads via MiXCR and lists one record per CDR3 protein. In the table there are around 490,000 distinct CDR3 sequences, 6% to 9% of which are singletons. The sample here was PBMCs from blood, taken about 23 months after vaccination. Receptors originate from a man in his fifties or sixties who received an inactivated influenza vaccine.

The V call is TRBV12-3 or TRBV12-4, the J call TRBJ1-5; 10 bases agree with TRBD1. V lost 1 base and J lost 4; bases outside the gene matches: 25. There are 23 residues in the CDR3. CDR3 residues: CASSLVDTRGNEDRGTGNQPQHF. The CDR3 region has the DNA TGTGCCAGCAGTTTAGTGGATACCCGGGGGAACGAGGACAGGGGGACGGGGAATCAGCCCCAGCATTTT.

This clonotype has a handful of counts. The V gene is TRBV10-2, the J gene TRBJ2-7, with D hard to call. The germline gives CDR1 WSHSY, CDR2 SAAADI. CDR3 size: 13 residues. Trimming shortened V by 4 bases and J by 1 base, and 8 bases separated the two germline ends. CDR3 nucleotide sequence: TGCGCCAGCAGTGTTCGGATATCCTACGAGCAGTACTTC. Residues: CASSVRISYEQYF.

This clonotype appeared many times. The chain recombines TRBV7-9 with TRBJ1-1, with TRBD1 identical over 7 bases. Losses at the gene ends were 1 base for V and 6 bases for J; bases not matched to a gene: 11. Germline loops: CDR1 SEHNR, CDR2 FQNEAQ (reference sequence). The CDR3 runs 16 residues. In nucleotides, the CDR3 is TGTGCCAGCAGCTTAGGGGGGGCTCGACAGGGCCCTGAAGCTTTCTTT. Its translation is CASSLGGARQGPEAFF.

This clonotype was seen more than once but under ten times. The chain employs TRBV7-2 and TRBJ2-7; D remains ambiguous. CDR3 length: 11 amino acids. V dropped 2 bases and J dropped 4 bases, with 3 bases sitting between them. Germline CDR1 and CDR2: SGHTA and FQGNSA. DNA for the CDR3: TGTGCCAGCAGCTTAATGTACGAGCAGTACTTC. Translation gives CASSLMYEQYF.

This clonotype was counted only a few times. V gene TRBV20-1 combines with J gene TRBJ1-1; TRBD1 agrees at 9 bases. The germline CDR1 and CDR2 sequences are DFQATT and SNEGSKA (reference sequence). The length of the CDR3 is 14 residues. Trimming took 3 bases from V and 3 from J; bases not matched to a gene: 5. The CDR3 region is CSARGQGHDTEAFF. In nucleotides, the CDR3 is TGCAGTGCTAGGGGACAGGGCCACGACACTGAAGCTTTCTTT.

The rearrangement links TRBV5-4 to TRBJ2-2; D gene uncertain. The length of the CDR3 is 14 residues. Germline CDR1 SGHNT, CDR2 YYREEE (reference sequence). Trimming removed 4 bases at V and 1 base at J, with 8 bases between. The CDR3 loop reads CASSPPLNTGELFF. In nucleotides, the CDR3 is TGTGCCAGCAGCCCACCCCTGAACACCGGGGAGCTGTTTTTT.

The chain couples TRBV27 to TRBJ1-1, with D possibly matching TRBD1 (5 bases). Germline lookup yields CDR1 MNHEY and CDR2 SMNVEV (reference sequence). The length of the CDR3 is 14 residues. Deletions cut 3 bases from V and 1 base from J, with 9 bases between. The CDR3 loop is CASSFRTGNTEAFF. The CDR3 nucleotides read TGTGCCAGCAGTTTTAGAACAGGGAACACTGAAGCTTTCTTT.

This clonotype appeared a few times. The CDR3 here is CASSLSGGSDTQYF. The CDR3 DNA follows: TGTGCCAGCAGTTTATCAGGGGGCTCAGATACGCAGTATTTT. The V call is TRBV12-3 or TRBV12-4, the J call TRBJ2-3; 8 bases agree with TRBD1. The CDR3 extends over 14 amino acids. Losses at the gene ends were 2 bases for V and 4 bases for J; bases not matched to a gene: 2.

This clonotype was seen repeatedly, ten times or more. CDR3 bases: TGCAGTCTAGGGGGCTGGCAAGATACGCAGTATTTT. Protein: CSLGGWQDTQYF. This chain links TRBV20-1 with TRBJ2-3; TRBD1 matches at 7 bases. Germline V gene lookup returns CDR1 DFQATT and CDR2 SNEGSKA (reference sequence). The CDR3 totals 12 residues. The V segment lost 8 bases and the J segment 5 bases; nucleotides outside the gene matches: 7.

This clonotype has only a few counts. The chain uses TRBV9 and TRBJ2-5, with a possible D match to TRBD1 (5 bases). CDR1 and CDR2 (germline): SGDLS, YYNGEE. This CDR3 contains 16 residues. The V and J ends lost 0 bases and 4 bases respectively, with 16 bases between them. The CDR3 sequence: CASSVGRQGSRETQYF. Written as DNA, the CDR3 is TGTGCCAGCAGCGTAGGTCGTCAGGGCAGTAGAGAGACCCAGTACTTC. Drawing the rest from reference TRBV9 and TRBJ2-5, the complete variable domain is DSGVTQTPKHLITATGQRVTLRCSPRSGDLSVYWYQQSLDQGLQFLIQYYNGEERAKGNILERFSAQQFPDLHSELNLSSLELGDSALYFCASSVGRQGSRETQYFGPGTRLLVL.

The chain links TRBV6-2 or TRBV6-3 to TRBJ2-2, with 11 positions matching TRBD2. V dropped 6 bases and J dropped 4; count of bases not matched to a gene: 4. In germline, CDR1 is MNHEY, CDR2 SVGEGT. The CDR3 totals 15 residues. CDR3 DNA: TGTGCCAGCAGATTAGCGGGAGGGGTCACCGGGGAGCTGTTTTTT. The encoded protein is CASRLAGGVTGELFF.

This clonotype came up a few times. V is TRBV7-2 and J is TRBJ2-1, with D possibly TRBD1 on 6 matching bases. The V and J ends lost 5 bases and 4 bases respectively, with 12 bases between them. The CDR3 spans 14 residues. The germline CDR1 and CDR2 sequences are SGHTA and FQGNSA. CDR3 sequence: CASSHRDTYNEQFF. In nucleotides, the CDR3 is TGTGCCAGCAGCCACCGGGACACTTACAATGAGCAGTTCTTC. Variable domain in full (rest from reference TRBV7-2 and TRBJ2-1): GAGVSQSPSNKVTEKGKDVELRCDPISGHTALYWYRQSLGQGLEFLIYFQGNSAPDKSGLPSDRFSAERTGGSVSTLTIQRTQQEDSAVYLCASSHRDTYNEQFFGPGTRLTVL.

This clonotype was seen a few times. The V gene is TRBV10-3, the J gene TRBJ2-2, with D maybe TRBD2 (7 bases). Trimming removed 10 bases at V and 0 bases at J, with 21 bases between. Germline CDR1 ENHRY, CDR2 SYGVKD. CDR3 size: 17 residues. The CDR3 sequence is CATRPRTGGPNTGELFF. The CDR3 coding sequence is TGTGCCACCAGGCCTAGGACGGGGGGCCCGAACACCGGGGAGCTGTTTTTT.

The chain has TRBV27 and TRBJ2-3; the match to TRBD2 covers 14 bases. The CDR3 length is 15 residues. The junction had 5 bases not matched to a gene; V was cut back by 7 bases and J by 5 bases. CDR1 and CDR2 from the germline V gene are MNHEY and SMNVEV (reference sequence). The CDR3 protein is CASIGTSGSLDTQYF. CDR3 sequence (DNA): TGTGCCAGCATAGGGACTAGCGGGAGCTTAGATACGCAGTATTTT.

The chain uses TRBV28 and TRBJ1-2; 9 nucleotides match TRBD1. CDR1 is MDHEN and CDR2 is SYDVKM in the germline V gene. CDR3 length: 13 residues. Trimming removed 7 bases from V and 8 bases from J; junction bases left unmatched: 8. This chain's CDR3 is CASIPGQGGGYTF. In DNA form, the CDR3 reads TGTGCCAGCATTCCGGGACAGGGTGGCGGCTACACCTTC.

The chain carries TRBV7-9 and TRBJ1-6; weak D call: TRBD1 (6 bases). The CDR3 loop spans 15 amino acids. Trimming left V 5 bases short and J 5 bases short, with 13 bases between. Germline-derived CDR1 and CDR2 are SEHNR and FQNEAQ (reference sequence). Written as DNA, the CDR3 is TGTGCCAGCAGCAGAAACAGGGTTGATAATTCACCCCTCCACTTT. This sequence encodes CASSRNRVDNSPLHF.

This chain connects TRBV6-1 to TRBJ1-2, with TRBD1 identical over 7 bases. In germline, CDR1 is MNHNS, CDR2 SASEGT. The CDR3 runs to 16 residues. V was clipped by 11 bases and J by 7 bases; unmatched bases: 22. The chain's CDR3 is CAARDQGGRYSAGYTF. Here the CDR3 DNA reads TGTGCCGCCAGGGATCAAGGGGGCCGATATTCGGCTGGCTACACCTTC.

At least ten counts were recorded for this clonotype. V gene TRBV7-9 combines with J gene TRBJ2-7; D unresolved. CDR3 length equals 11 residues. Per germline, CDR1 SEHNR and CDR2 FQNEAQ (reference sequence). V dropped 7 bases and J dropped 2 bases, with 6 bases sitting between them. CDR3 sequence (DNA): TGTGCCAGCACCCGAGCCTACGAGCAGTACTTC. Its protein product is CASTRAYEQYF.

The chain has TRBV20-1 and TRBJ2-1; TRBD2 is a possible D gene (5 bases). The CDR3 sequence is 14 residues long. Trimming cost V 5 bases and J 12 bases, with 23 bases left between them. The germline V gene has CDR1 DFQATT and CDR2 SNEGSKA (reference sequence). The DNA of the CDR3 is TGCAGTGCTGGACGGATGAGGAGCGGAAAGGGGCAGTTCTTC. Its protein is CSAGRMRSGKGQFF.